What follows describes a single T cell receptor beta chain. What it binds is not known. The data stem from a study of cytomegalovirus exposure and HLA in healthy donors. Points from the study as a whole: Reports credit the classifier with highly specific, highly sensitive diagnosis of cytomegalovirus status. According to a subsequent analysis, TCR clusters identified in the first cohort showed a tendency to co-occur across the 120 validation repertoires.

Sequencing used immunoSEQ multiplex PCR; TCRdb keeps in-frame clones, though not all of them. Here the sample spans 200,000 or so clones, 70% to 85% being singletons. The junction had 3 bases not matched to a gene; V was cut back by 3 bases and J by 8 bases. Germline V CDR1 and CDR2: SGHTA, FQGNSA. The CDR3 has 15 amino acids. The receptor comes from a woman in her 30s in good health and CMV-seropositive. What was sequenced was PBMCs. This chain links TRBV7-2 with TRBJ2-2, with TRBD2 matching over 13 bases. The CDR3 DNA follows: TGTGCCAGCAGCTTGGGACTAGCGGGACGGGGGGAGCTGTTTTTT. Residues: CASSLGLAGRGELFF.